This T cell receptor (beta chain) came from a study of identical twins. Unique molecular identifiers were present on the cDNA, which also gained a universal primer site by template switching. MiXCR, run by TCRdb on the 5' RACE reads, gives a single entry per CDR3 protein. The sample shows approximately 490,000 distinct CDR3 sequences, 20% to 25% of them seen only once. Study-level points and caveats: Compared with models, monozygotic twins showed more out-of-frame TCR alpha sharing. With beta out-of-frame sequences, excess sharing by twins was weaker. Carriage of fewer insertions was seen in abundant cord blood beta clonotypes, whereas memory repertoires showed none.

Trimming cost V 8 bases and J 6 bases; bases outside gene matches: 7. This CDR3 region has 13 residues. At least ten counts were recorded for this clonotype. No antigen is known for it. This sample was also put to use in a study of yellow fever vaccine responses in identical twins.

The TCR comes from a woman aged 18-29 years in good health. The rearrangement joins TRBV12-3 or TRBV12-4 to TRBJ2-3, with TRBD1 matching over 8 bases. The sample comprised CD4+ T cells sorted from blood. The CDR3 DNA is TGTGCCAGCCACAGGGGGGACGAGGATACGCAGTATTTT. The encoded protein is CASHRGDEDTQYF.